The 20 T cell receptor beta chains reported below all come from one sample, sequenced in a study of circulating and synovial CD4+ cells in juvenile arthritis. Only in-frame clones appear in the TCRdb table, and some are missing; sequencing was by immunoSEQ multiplex PCR. The sample records about 39,000 clones, approximately 93% being singletons. Input material: CD4+ T cells from blood. These receptors were obtained from a human donor with juvenile idiopathic arthritis.

The chain links TRBV9 to TRBJ2-5; no clear D. The CDR3 runs to 14 residues. V lost 0 bases to trimming and J lost 5 bases, with 11 bases between them. Germline CDR1 and CDR2: SGDLS and YYNGEE. The CDR3 loop reads CASSVASTGETQYF. The CDR3 bases are TGTGCCAGCAGCGTAGCCTCAACCGGGGAGACCCAGTACTTC.

The chain employs TRBV6-1 and TRBJ1-1, with 7 bases identical to TRBD1. V lost 8 bases, J lost 0 bases, and 3 bases stayed unmatched. There are 13 residues in the CDR3. The V gene's germline CDR1 is MNHNS and CDR2 SASEGT. CDR3 DNA sequence: TGTGCCAGCGGGGGACAGTTGAACACTGAAGCTTTCTTT. Translated, it gives CASGGQLNTEAFF.

V gene TRBV5-1 combines with J gene TRBJ2-7; 7 bases are a match to TRBD1. The V gene's germline CDR1 is SGHRS and CDR2 YFSETQ. J lost 3 bases, V lost 0 bases, and 6 bases had no gene match. The CDR3 is 15 residues long. CDR3 sequence (DNA): TGCGCCAGCAGCTTGGCGAAGGGGGCCCTCTACGAGCAGTACTTC. It encodes CASSLAKGALYEQYF.

This chain links TRBV6-1 with TRBJ1-2; tentative D call: TRBD1 (6 bases). This CDR3 spans 11 amino acids. V was trimmed by 6 bases and J by 6 bases, leaving 8 bases between them. CDR1 is MNHNS, CDR2 SASEGT, per germline. The CDR3 coding sequence is TGTGCCAGCAGATCAGGGGATGGCTACACCTTC. Translation: CASRSGDGYTF.

This chain connects TRBV15 to TRBJ1-2, with unresolved D. Per the germline V gene, CDR1 is LNHNV and CDR2 is YYDKDF (reference sequence). V was cut by 0 bases and J by 4 bases, with 18 bases left in between. The CDR3 is made up of 17 amino acids. In nucleotides, the CDR3 is TGTGCCACCAGCAGAGATGACGGGGAACCCGATACCTATGGCTACACCTTC. This codes for CATSRDDGEPDTYGYTF.

The V call is TRBV7-8, the J call TRBJ2-7; 12 nucleotides align to TRBD2. CDR3 length: 15 amino acids. V dropped 5 bases and J dropped 6; count of bases not matched to a gene: 8. Germline values: CDR1 SGHVS, CDR2 FQNEAQ. Here the CDR3 DNA reads TGTGCCAGCAGCGGGGGTGGGGGACTAGCGGGCGAGCAGTACTTC. It is translated as CASSGGGGLAGEQYF. The whole variable domain, remainder taken from reference TRBV7-8 and TRBJ2-7, is GAGVSQSPRYKVAKRGQDVALRCDPISGHVSLFWYQQALGQGPEFLTYFQNEAQLDKSGLPSDRFFAERPEGSVSTLKIQRTQQEDSAVYLCASSGGGGLAGEQYFGPGTRLTVT.

This chain links TRBV10-1 with TRBJ1-2; 12 bases are shared with TRBD1. The germline gives CDR1 WNHNN, CDR2 SYGVQD (reference sequence). The CDR3 is made up of 19 amino acids. V lost 9 bases, J lost 3 bases, and 20 bases stayed unmatched. The CDR3 loop is CASYPVLGQGALEDYGYTF. The CDR3 DNA is TGCGCCAGTTATCCCGTGTTGGGACAGGGGGCTCTGGAGGACTATGGCTACACCTTC.

V and J are TRBV6-5 and TRBJ2-7; no definite D call. Trimming pared 2 bases from V and 3 bases from J, leaving 8 bases between. Germline CDR1 and CDR2: MNHEY and SVGAGI. This CDR3 is built from 13 residues. CDR3 loop: CASSYAWFYEQYF. Written as DNA, the CDR3 is TGTGCCAGCAGTTACGCGTGGTTCTACGAGCAGTACTTC.

This chain connects TRBV7-2 to TRBJ2-5; a weak D match, TRBD1 (5 bases). Germline V gene sequence: CDR1 SGHTA, CDR2 FQGNSA. This CDR3 contains 15 residues. V lost 4 bases and J lost 1, with 13 bases in between. Here the CDR3 DNA reads TGTGCCAGCAGCTCCGTCGTGGGGCCCCAAGAGACCCAGTACTTC. The encoded protein is CASSSVVGPQETQYF.

Here the CDR3 reads CASSLGPGQGTDTQYF. CDR3 coding DNA: TGTGCCAGCAGCTTGGGCCCTGGACAGGGCACAGATACGCAGTATTTT. V usage is TRBV5-4 and J usage is TRBJ2-3; 7 nucleotides match TRBD1. This CDR3 comprises 16 residues. Germline V gene sequence: CDR1 SGHNT, CDR2 YYREEE (reference sequence). With V trimmed by 0 bases and J by 1 base, 5 bases remained unmatched.

The chain uses TRBV6-6 and TRBJ1-1; a weak D match, TRBD1 (5 bases). The CDR3 is made up of 13 amino acids. With 3 bases removed from V and 3 bases from J, the gap between germline ends came to 8 bases. Germline V CDR1 and CDR2: MNHNY, SVGAGI (reference sequence). CDR3 loop: CASSYEGDTEAFF. The CDR3 DNA is TGTGCCAGCAGTTATGAAGGGGACACTGAAGCTTTCTTT.

The rearrangement joins TRBV5-4 to TRBJ2-7; 10 bases are a match to TRBD2. This CDR3 has 15 residues. Germline V gives CDR1 SGHNT, CDR2 YYREEE (reference sequence). J lost 4 bases, V lost 2 bases, and 6 bases had no gene match. The CDR3 protein is CASSFAGLAAYEQYF. In DNA, the CDR3 is TGTGCCAGCAGCTTCGCCGGACTAGCGGCTTACGAGCAGTACTTC.

The chain recombines TRBV19 with TRBJ2-3; TRBD2 matches 12 bases. This CDR3 is 17 amino acids long. Trimming removed 1 base from V and 7 bases from J; junction bases left unmatched: 9. The germline V gene has CDR1 LNHDA and CDR2 SQIVND (reference sequence). The CDR3 DNA reads TGTGCCAGTAGTATAGTAACTAGCGGGGGGTCAGGGAATACGCAGTATTTT. Amino acids: CASSIVTSGGSGNTQYF.

V usage is TRBV7-6 and J usage is TRBJ2-5; 9 bases align to TRBD1. There are 18 residues in the CDR3. J lost 4 bases, V lost 4 bases, and 16 bases had no gene match. The germline gives CDR1 SGHVS, CDR2 FNYEAQ. CDR3 region: CASSSRGSATGGRETQYF. CDR3 nucleotides: TGTGCCAGCAGCTCCCGAGGTTCCGCGACAGGGGGACGAGAGACCCAGTACTTC.

J is TRBJ1-4 and V is TRBV29-1; TRBD1 matches 9 bases. The CDR3 loop spans 13 amino acids. With V trimmed by 7 bases and J by 8 bases, 8 bases remained unmatched. CDR1 is SQVTM and CDR2 is ANQGSEA in the germline V gene. CDR3 sequence reads: CSAGTGREEKLFF. Here the CDR3 DNA reads TGCAGCGCCGGGACAGGGAGGGAGGAAAAACTGTTTTTT.

V gene TRBV2 combines with J gene TRBJ2-1, with TRBD2 matching 10 bases. From germline, CDR1 is SNHLY and CDR2 FYNNEI. The CDR3 is 15 amino acids. J lost 7 bases, V lost 4 bases, and 7 bases had no gene match. The DNA of the CDR3 is TGTGCCAGCAGTGTGGAGCGGGGGGGAGGAAATGAGCAGTTCTTC. Translating gives CASSVERGGGNEQFF.

This chain links TRBV19 with TRBJ1-1, with 9 bases lining up with TRBD1. This CDR3 is built from 14 residues. The trim removed 6 bases at V and 4 bases at J, leaving 6 bases unmatched. Germline values: CDR1 LNHDA, CDR2 SQIVND (reference sequence). The CDR3 reads CASRKDRGSTEAFF. DNA for the CDR3: TGTGCCAGTAGGAAAGACAGGGGGTCCACTGAAGCTTTCTTT.

The chain is built from TRBV7-2 and TRBJ1-3; tentative D call: TRBD1 (5 bases). Trimming cost V 1 base and J 0 bases, with 10 bases left between them. Germline-derived CDR1 and CDR2 are SGHTA and FQGNSA. This CDR3 is built from 16 residues. The CDR3 nucleotides read TGTGCCAGCAGCTTAGTCCTGGGACTCTCTGGAAACACCATATATTTT. It encodes CASSLVLGLSGNTIYF.

Notes on this clone: Relative to the germline gene, one junction end is altered; a read error may explain this. The rearrangement uses TRBV18 and TRBJ1-6; D is unresolved. Germline V gene lookup returns CDR1 KGHSH and CDR2 LQKENI. There are 13 residues in the CDR3. The CDR3 reads CASSPDYNSPLHF. The CDR3 DNA follows: TGTGCCAGCTCACCAGACTATAATTCCCCCCTCCACTTT.

V is TRBV5-1 and J is TRBJ2-2, with TRBD1 matching over 12 bases. This CDR3 has 17 amino acids. Germline CDR1 SGHRS, CDR2 YFSETQ. V lost 2 bases and J lost 6; bases outside the gene matches: 8. This CDR3 is CASSFWDRGPGAGELFF. For the CDR3, the DNA is TGCGCCAGCAGCTTTTGGGACAGGGGGCCAGGGGCCGGGGAGCTGTTTTTT. Supplemented by reference TRBV5-1 and TRBJ2-2, the full variable domain reads KAGVTQTPRYLIKTRGQQVTLSCSPISGHRSVSWYQQTPGQGLQFLFEYFSETQRNKGNFPGRFSGRQFSNSRSEMNVSTLELGDSALYLCASSFWDRGPGAGELFFGEGSRLTVL.